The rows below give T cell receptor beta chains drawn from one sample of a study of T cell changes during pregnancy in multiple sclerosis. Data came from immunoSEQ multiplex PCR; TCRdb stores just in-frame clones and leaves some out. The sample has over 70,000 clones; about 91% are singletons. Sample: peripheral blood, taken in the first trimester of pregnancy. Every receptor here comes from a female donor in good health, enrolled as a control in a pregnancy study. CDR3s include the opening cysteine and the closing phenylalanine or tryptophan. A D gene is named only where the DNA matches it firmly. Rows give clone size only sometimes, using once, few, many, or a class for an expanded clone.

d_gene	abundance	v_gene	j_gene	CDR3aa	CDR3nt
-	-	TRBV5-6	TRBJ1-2	CASSPTPRALNYGYTF	TGTGCCAGCAGCCCCACGCCCAGGGCACTTAACTATGGCTACACCTTC
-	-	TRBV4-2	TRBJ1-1	CASSPVTGFTEAFF	TGTGCCAGCAGCCCCGTTACAGGTTTCACTGAAGCTTTCTTT
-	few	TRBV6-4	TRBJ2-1	CASSASSYNEQFF	TGTGCCAGCAGTGCATCCTCCTACAATGAGCAGTTCTTC
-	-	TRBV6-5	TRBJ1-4	CASSLHRAAWEKLFF	TGTGCCAGCAGCCTACACAGGGCGGCTTGGGAAAAACTGTTTTTT
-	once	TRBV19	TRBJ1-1	CASSIQQFTEAFF	TGTGCCAGTAGTATTCAACAGTTCACTGAAGCTTTCTTT
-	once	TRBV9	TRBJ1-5	CASSVDQGPSWPQHF	TGTGCCAGCAGCGTAGATCAGGGCCCTTCGTGGCCCCAGCATTTT
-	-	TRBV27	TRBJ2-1	CASSLWGGRSYNEQFF	TGTGCCAGCAGTTTATGGGGGGGCCGCTCCTACAATGAGCAGTTCTTC
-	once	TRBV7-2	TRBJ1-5	CASSLRAGLDQPQHF	TGTGCCAGCAGCTTACGGGCAGGGTTAGATCAGCCCCAGCATTTT
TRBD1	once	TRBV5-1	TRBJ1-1	CASSLAPGGTEAFF	TGCGCCAGCAGCTTGGCCCCAGGGGGCACTGAAGCTTTCTTT
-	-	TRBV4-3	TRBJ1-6	CASSQEGGNSPLHF	TGCGCCAGCAGCCAAGAGGGAGGGAATTCACCCCTCCACTTT
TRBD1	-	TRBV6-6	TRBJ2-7	CASRPTGRAYEQYF	TGTGCCAGCAGGCCGACAGGGCGAGCCTACGAGCAGTACTTC
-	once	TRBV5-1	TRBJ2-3	CASEDSSGTDTQYF	TGCGCCAGCGAAGACAGTTCGGGCACAGATACGCAGTATTTT
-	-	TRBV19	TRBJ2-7	CASTQGYEQYF	TGTGCCAGTACCCAGGGGTACGAGCAGTACTTC
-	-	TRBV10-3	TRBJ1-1	CAIGRQELGTEAFF	TGTGCCATCGGAAGACAGGAGTTGGGCACTGAAGCTTTCTTT
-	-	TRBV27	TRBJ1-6	CASSSGQTNSPLHF	TGTGCCAGCAGTTCAGGACAGACCAATTCACCCCTCCACTTT
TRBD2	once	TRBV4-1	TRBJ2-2	CASSQVGTSGYSSTGELFF	TGCGCCAGCAGCCAAGTGGGGACTAGCGGGTATTCGAGCACCGGGGAGCTGTTTTTT
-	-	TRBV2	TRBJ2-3	CASRSAGAPTDTQYF	TGTGCCAGCAGATCGGCGGGGGCGCCCACAGATACGCAGTATTTT
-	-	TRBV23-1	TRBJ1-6	CAKYRSPLHF	TGCGCCAAATACAGGTCACCCCTCCACTTT
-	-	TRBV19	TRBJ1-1	CASSITQGAEAFF	TGTGCCAGTAGCATAACACAGGGAGCTGAAGCTTTCTTT
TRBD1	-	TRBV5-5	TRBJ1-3	CASSPTGEVEYF	TGTGCCAGCAGCCCGACAGGGGAAGTAGAATATTTT
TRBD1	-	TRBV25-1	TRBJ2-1	CASQGRDRGRNEQFF	TGTGCCAGTCAGGGTAGGGACAGGGGGCGAAATGAGCAGTTCTTC
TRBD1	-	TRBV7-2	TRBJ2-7	CASSLDPGQRYEQYF	TGTGCCAGCAGCTTAGACCCGGGACAGCGCTACGAGCAGTACTTC
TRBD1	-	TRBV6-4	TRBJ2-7	CASSAGTGGEQYF	TGTGCCAGCAGTGCCGGGACAGGGGGCGAGCAGTACTTC
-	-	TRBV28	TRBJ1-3	CASSSPAVPSGNTIYF	TGTGCCAGCAGTTCTCCGGCGGTCCCCTCTGGAAACACCATATATTTT
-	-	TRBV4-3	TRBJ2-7	CASSQDKEGGALDEQYF	TGCGCCAGCAGCCAAGATAAAGAGGGGGGGGCCCTCGACGAGCAGTACTTC
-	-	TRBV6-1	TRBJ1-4	CASNEGRHANEKLFF	TGTGCCAGCAACGAAGGCCGACATGCTAATGAAAAACTGTTTTTT
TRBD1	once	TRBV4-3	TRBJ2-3	CASSQDYRGQGDTQYF	TGCGCCAGCAGCCAAGACTACAGGGGGCAGGGAGATACGCAGTATTTT
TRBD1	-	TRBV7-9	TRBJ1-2	CASSTGQGGYGYTF	TGTGCCAGCAGCACCGGACAGGGTGGCTATGGCTACACCTTC
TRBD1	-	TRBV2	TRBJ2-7	CASSEGQGRYEQYF	TGTGCCAGCAGTGAGGGACAGGGCCGGTACGAGCAGTACTTC
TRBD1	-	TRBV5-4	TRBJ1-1	CASSLGYTGDTEAFF	TGTGCCAGCAGCTTGGGCTATACAGGGGACACTGAAGCTTTCTTT
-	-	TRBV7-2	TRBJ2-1	CASSPPPPRNEQFF	TGTGCCAGCAGCCCACCCCCGCCGAGGAATGAGCAGTTCTTC
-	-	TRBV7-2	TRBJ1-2	CASSVSGHLSGYTF	TGTGCCAGCAGCGTCTCGGGACACCTCAGCGGCTACACCTTC
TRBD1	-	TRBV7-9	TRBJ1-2	CASSLAPGQGSPGYGYTF	TGTGCCAGCAGCTTAGCGCCGGGACAGGGGTCGCCTGGCTATGGCTACACCTTC